The sequence of this T cell receptor (beta chain) was determined in a study of blood T cells in healthy people across ages (dated by TCRdb to about 2015). Background for the entire study: In model experiments, roughly one uniquely barcoded TCR beta cDNA molecule per two T cells was captured by template switching. Using deep sequencing normalized with unique cDNA molecular identifiers, the study measured how TCR beta repertoire diversity changes with age. The donors were split into four age groups: young (average around 15 years), middle-aged (around 37), aged (more than 55) and long-lived (over 75). Donors of different ages were randomly distributed across sequencing lanes to avoid experimental bias. Two additional independent replicas of 1 million unique cDNA reads from the same blood draw were analyzed for two donors (one aged 18 to 30 and one aged 80 or older).

General findings and caveats noted by the study authors: Observed TCR beta diversity per million T cells fell roughly linearly with age, and a significant reduction was already apparent by age roughly 40. The long-lived group showed more naive CD4+ T cells, fewer expanded clones and increased TCR diversity than the aged group, suggesting age selection. Estimates of total diversity based on one million sequenced T cells were regarded as lower bounds and as underestimates. Bulk unsorted PBMC profiling prevented conclusive comparison of naive and antigen-experienced compartments. Observed TCR beta diversity correlated strongly with the percentage of naive T cells measured by flow cytometry. The CMV infection status of donors was not known, potentially confounding age-related changes in expanded clonotypes.

About this clonotype itself: What this receptor recognizes is not known. No clone much larger than this one lies a single base away; base qualities are absent.

The library was built by means of 5' RACE. A second PCR of roughly 6 to 12 cycles was performed with a sample-barcoded 5' primer and a J-beta primer mix. A template-switch 5' adaptor carrying 12 random nucleotides introduced a unique molecular identifier onto each TCR beta cDNA molecule. At least 3 million CDR3-containing paired-end reads were obtained from each sample. The Mint cDNA synthesis kit, primed by a TRBC-specific oligonucleotide, was used to synthesize first-strand cDNA from all RNA. All cDNA was treated with uracil-DNA glycosylase and then went through a first 18-cycle PCR with the universal primers M1SS and BC2_uni_R. The authors' pipeline ran thus. Each sample was normalized by randomly selecting 1 million high-quality reads, each carrying a distinct molecular identifier. Instead of being binned into consensus sequences, reads with shared molecular identifiers were discarded. MiTCR, run with a Q25 quality threshold and the strictest error-elimination algorithm, handled CDR3 identification, clonotype clustering and error correction. A nonparametric unseen species model with Euler transformation was used to estimate a lower bound on total TCR beta diversity. TCRdb passed the public sequencing reads through fastp at Q25 and MiXCR, retaining productive beta sequences. Each record represents a unique CDR3 protein, reported with the most common genes and DNA among its rows. TCRdb assigned the V and J calls; the authors' analysis was not used. The table for this sample lists 1,800,000 or so distinct CDR3 sequences; roughly 43% of them were counted only once. The ten top clones hold 20% to 25% of the sample.

CDR1 MNHNY and CDR2 SVGAGI are derived from the germline V gene (reference sequence). The CDR3 starts with the cysteine, ends with the phenylalanine, and has 15 residues. Only CDR3 DNA remains: 45 bases, in frame from the first base. A distance of 12 bases separates the germline ends of V and J, which lose 0 bases and 6 bases respectively. The donors were 40 or so Caucasian individuals from Russia, aged roughly 6 to 90 years, who were systemically healthy. Each donor gave roughly 9.5 milliliters of peripheral blood, collected into EDTA-treated Vacutainer tubes. Ficoll-Paque density-gradient centrifugation was used to isolate PBMCs, with at least 6.5 million per sample. Total RNA was extracted from PBMCs with Trizol reagent, with at least 5 micrograms obtained per sample. For every donor, an aliquot of PBMCs went through flow cytometry to measure the percentages of naive CD45RAhigh/CD27high T cells.

Sequenced: blood. The V and J genes are TRBV6-6 and TRBJ1-5; the D gene assignment is ambiguous. This TCR derives from a human donor in good health. The nucleotides read TGTGCCAGCAGTTACTCGACAACAGTTGGTCAGCCCCAGCATTTT. Its coded protein is CASSYSTTVGQPQHF.